What follows are 28 T cell receptor beta chains derived from one specimen sequenced in a study of cytomegalovirus exposure and HLA in healthy donors. With 60 Vbeta and 13 Jbeta primers, the PCR was carried out. Libraries were prepared by immunoSEQ multiplex PCR; TCRdb keeps only in-frame clonotypes and omits some of them. The sample has some 190,000 clones; over 70% are singletons. Sequencing was carried out using PBMCs. These TCRs come from a man younger than 40 in good health and CMV-seronegative.

The V gene is TRBV7-6, the J gene TRBJ2-3; 13 bases agree with TRBD2. V gave up 4 bases and J gave up 0 bases; unmatched junction bases: 1. Germline assignment: CDR1 SGHVS and CDR2 FNYEAQ. There are 16 residues in the CDR3. CDR3 amino acids: CASSSGLAGSTDTQYF. CDR3 nucleotide sequence: TGTGCCAGCAGCTCGGGACTAGCGGGAAGCACAGATACGCAGTATTTT. Based on the CDR3 plus reference TRBV7-6 and TRBJ2-3, the full variable domain is GAGVSQSPRYKVTKRGQDVALRCDPISGHVSLYWYRQALGQGPEFLTYFNYEAQQDKSGLPNDRFSAERPEGSISTLTIQRTEQRDSAMYRCASSSGLAGSTDTQYFGPGTRLTVL.

This rearrangement joins TRBV19 to TRBJ2-1; 9 bases fit TRBD2. V shed 6 bases and J 3 bases; nucleotides not matched to a gene: 6. Germline V gene sequence: CDR1 LNHDA, CDR2 SQIVND (reference sequence). This CDR3 comprises 15 residues. CDR3 region: CASREIAGVYNEQFF. Here the CDR3 DNA reads TGTGCCAGTAGAGAGATAGCGGGAGTCTACAATGAGCAGTTCTTC. Supplemented by reference TRBV19 and TRBJ2-1, the full variable domain reads DGGITQSPKYLFRKEGQNVTLSCEQNLNHDAMYWYRQDPGQGLRLIYYSQIVNDFQKGDIAEGYSVSREKKESFPLTVTSAQKNPTAFYLCASREIAGVYNEQFFGPGTRLTVL.

This clone was observed once. The rearrangement uses TRBV7-9 and TRBJ2-2; D perhaps matches TRBD1 (6 bases). This CDR3 is built from 14 residues. V lost 1 base and J lost 7, with 10 bases in between. The germline V gene has CDR1 SEHNR and CDR2 FQNEAQ (reference sequence). CDR3 nucleotide sequence: TGTGCCAGCAGCTTAGACGCCAGGGGCGGGGAGCTGTTTTTT. It codes for CASSLDARGGELFF.

This clone has only one observation. CDR3 amino acids: CASTGVAKNIQYF. The CDR3 DNA sequence: TGTGCCAGTACCGGGGTGGCCAAAAACATTCAGTACTTC. The rearrangement links TRBV19 to TRBJ2-4; possible D gene TRBD2, 5 bases. This CDR3 spans 13 amino acids. The V gene's germline CDR1 is LNHDA and CDR2 SQIVND (reference sequence). Trimming pared 7 bases from V and 1 base from J, leaving 8 bases between.

In this sample, this clone turned up once. As DNA, the CDR3 is TGTGCCAGCAGCTCGCGGACTAGCGGAAGTATCAATGAGCAGTTCTTC. Translating it yields CASSSRTSGSINEQFF. This chain joins TRBV7-9 and TRBJ2-1, with TRBD2 identical over 10 bases. This CDR3 contains 16 residues. Germline V lookup: CDR1 SEHNR, CDR2 FQNEAQ (reference sequence). V gave up 4 bases and J gave up 6 bases; unmatched junction bases: 9.

The chain has TRBV5-5 and TRBJ2-4; TRBD1 matches at 7 bases. The CDR3 is made up of 11 amino acids. V was clipped by 4 bases and J by 14 bases; unmatched bases: 6. CDR1 and CDR2 (germline): SGHKS, YYEKEE (reference sequence). This CDR3 is CASSPGTAEYF. For the CDR3, the DNA is TGTGCCAGCAGCCCAGGGACAGCCGAGTACTTC. Looking up the rest from reference TRBV5-5 and TRBJ2-4 gives the full variable domain: DAGVTQSPTHLIKTRGQQVTLRCSPISGHKSVSWYQQVLGQGPQFIFQYYEKEERGRGNFPDRFSARQFPNYSSELNVNALLLGDSALYLCASSPGTAEYFGAGTRLSVL.

This clone was counted once. The gene calls are TRBV19 and TRBJ1-5; weak D call: TRBD1 (5 bases). The length of the CDR3 is 12 residues. Germline assignment: CDR1 LNHDA and CDR2 SQIVND (reference sequence). The V gene lost 1 base and the J gene lost 8 bases, with 6 bases spanning the gap. In nucleotides, the CDR3 is TGTGCCAGTAGTATAGCGGGGGAGCCCCAGCATTTT. Its translation is CASSIAGEPQHF.

This clone was counted a single time. The chain uses TRBV5-6 and TRBJ2-1, with 9 bases aligning to TRBD1. Germline values: CDR1 SGHDT, CDR2 YYEEEE. V shed 0 bases, J shed 3 bases, and the junction held 4 bases outside the gene matches. The CDR3 has 16 amino acids. CDR3 DNA sequence: TGTGCCAGCAGCTTGGGGACAGGGGTGGTCTACAATGAGCAGTTCTTC. This sequence encodes CASSLGTGVVYNEQFF.

This sequence joins TRBV5-1 and TRBJ2-5; 12 bases match TRBD2. The CDR3 is made up of 16 amino acids. The germline V gene encodes CDR1 SGHRS and CDR2 YFSETQ. With V trimmed by 0 bases and J by 3 bases, 3 bases remained unmatched. The CDR3 nucleotides read TGCGCCAGCAGCTTGGTGGCTAGCGGGAGGGAAGAGACCCAGTACTTC. It encodes CASSLVASGREETQYF.

J is TRBJ1-3 and V is TRBV2, with D unresolved. Trimming took off 6 bases at V and 0 bases at J, with 6 bases between the two ends. CDR3 length: 13 residues. Germline loops: CDR1 SNHLY, CDR2 FYNNEI. The DNA of the CDR3 is TGTGCCAGCAGGCCCGGCTCTGGAAACACCATATATTTT. As protein: CASRPGSGNTIYF.

The chain couples TRBV5-4 to TRBJ2-7; 9 bases are a match to TRBD2. Germline V CDR1 and CDR2: SGHNT, YYREEE (reference sequence). The CDR3 has 13 residues. The V and J ends lost 7 bases and 1 base, in that order; junction bases with no gene match: 3. For the CDR3, the DNA is TGTGCCAGCGGACTAGCGCATTCCTACGAGCAGTACTTC. It specifies CASGLAHSYEQYF.

Here the CDR3 DNA reads TGCGCCAGCAGCCAAGCGATCCTAGGTGGTGGGGCCAACGTCCTGACTTTC. Translating gives CASSQAILGGGANVLTF. J is TRBJ2-6 and V is TRBV4-3; D gene ambiguous. Germline assignment: CDR1 LGHNA and CDR2 YSLEER. CDR3 size: 17 residues. Between the trimmed V and J ends, which lost 1 base and 3 bases, there was a span of 13 bases.

J is TRBJ2-1 and V is TRBV9; 7 bases are a match to TRBD2. CDR1 and CDR2 from the germline V gene are SGDLS and YYNGEE. This CDR3 spans 16 amino acids. The J segment lost 7 bases and the V segment lost 3 bases, leaving 13 bases of the junction unmatched. The CDR3 sequence is CASSAPGVSGRNEQFF. CDR3 in DNA: TGTGCCAGCAGCGCCCCCGGGGTTAGCGGGCGGAATGAGCAGTTCTTC.

The V call is TRBV7-6, the J call TRBJ1-2, with a weak D call TRBD1 (6 bases). The V gene lost 8 bases and the J gene lost 6 bases, with 10 bases spanning the gap. Germline values: CDR1 SGHVS, CDR2 FNYEAQ. This CDR3 has 11 residues. The CDR3 DNA reads as TGTGCCAGCGGGGCAGGGGATGGCTACACCTTC. Its translation: CASGAGDGYTF.

This chain connects TRBV7-8 to TRBJ2-5; 9 bases fit TRBD1. Germline V CDR1 and CDR2: SGHVS, FQNEAQ. The CDR3 is 15 amino acids. The V and J ends lost 1 base and 5 bases, in that order; junction bases with no gene match: 5. The CDR3 nucleotides read TGTGCCAGCAGCTTAGGGGGGACAGGGAGGGAGACCCAGTACTTC. Amino acids: CASSLGGTGRETQYF.

CDR3 DNA: TGTGCCAGCACCCTCGACAGTCGGAACACTGAAGCTTTCTTT. Translating gives CASTLDSRNTEAFF. The chain carries TRBV5-4 and TRBJ1-1; TRBD1 is a possible D gene (5 bases). Germline V gene data show CDR1 as SGHNT and CDR2 as YYREEE (reference sequence). V was clipped by 6 bases and J by 1 base, with 13 bases between them. This CDR3 is 14 amino acids long.

This chain's CDR3 is CASSGSGPDTQYF. DNA of the CDR3: TGTGCCAGCAGTGGGAGTGGCCCAGATACGCAGTATTTT. The V and J genes are TRBV27 and TRBJ2-3; D is possibly TRBD2 (5 bases). The germline V gene encodes CDR1 MNHEY and CDR2 SMNVEV (reference sequence). This CDR3 comprises 13 residues. V lost 5 bases and J 4 bases, leaving 10 bases between the germline ends.

The gene calls are TRBV5-5 and TRBJ1-2, with 8 nucleotides matching TRBD1. Per the germline V gene, CDR1 is SGHKS and CDR2 is YYEKEE (reference sequence). Losses at the gene ends were 0 bases for V and 4 bases for J; bases not matched to a gene: 5. The CDR3 has 15 residues. The CDR3 is CASSLAGTGTYGYTF. CDR3 bases: TGTGCCAGCAGCTTGGCCGGGACAGGCACCTATGGCTACACCTTC.

The V gene is TRBV5-1, the J gene TRBJ2-3; the match to TRBD2 covers 16 bases. The length of the CDR3 is 18 residues. The germline CDR1 and CDR2 sequences are SGHRS and YFSETQ. Losses at the gene ends were 4 bases for V and 4 bases for J; bases not matched to a gene: 9. The CDR3 DNA is TGCGCCAGCAGCCCGGGACTAGCGGGGGGGCCGTCGGCAGATACGCAGTATTTT. Translation: CASSPGLAGGPSADTQYF.

The V and J genes are TRBV6-5 and TRBJ1-1; a weak D match, TRBD1 (6 bases). The CDR3 spans 16 residues. The germline V gene encodes CDR1 MNHEY and CDR2 SVGAGI. The ends were cut back, 1 base at V and 5 bases at J, with 17 bases in the middle. The CDR3 DNA follows: TGTGCCAGCAGTTACTTACAGGGATCAATGGGGACTGAAGCTTTCTTT. This translates into CASSYLQGSMGTEAFF.

This rearrangement joins TRBV28 to TRBJ1-6; TRBD1 agrees at 7 bases. The V segment lost 6 bases and the J segment 5 bases; nucleotides outside the gene matches: 7. The CDR3 sequence is 15 residues long. Germline V gene data show CDR1 as MDHEN and CDR2 as SYDVKM. The CDR3 DNA is TGTGCCAGCAGCGCAGGGACAGCAAATAATTCACCCCTCCACTTT. This encodes CASSAGTANNSPLHF. Together with reference TRBV28 and TRBJ1-6, the CDR3 gives the full variable domain: DVKVTQSSRYLVKRTGEKVFLECVQDMDHENMFWYRQDPGLGLRLIYFSYDVKMKEKGDIPEGYSVSREKKERFSLILESASTNQTSMYLCASSAGTANNSPLHFGNGTRLTVT.

The chain carries TRBV2 and TRBJ1-3, with D possibly TRBD1 on 5 matching bases. The ends were cut back, 6 bases at V and 0 bases at J, with 15 bases in the middle. There are 16 residues in the CDR3. CDR1 and CDR2 from the germline V gene are SNHLY and FYNNEI. For the CDR3, the DNA is TGTGCCAGCAGGGGTCCCGACAGCTACTCTGGAAACACCATATATTTT. This codes for CASRGPDSYSGNTIYF.

The chain uses TRBV29-1 and TRBJ1-2, with 9 positions matching TRBD1. V lost 3 bases to trimming and J lost 8 bases; unmatched junction nucleotides: 4. Germline V CDR1 and CDR2: SQVTM, ANQGSEA. There are 12 residues in the CDR3. The CDR3 nucleotides read TGCAGCGTTGAGTGGGACAGGGACGGCTACACCTTC. This encodes CSVEWDRDGYTF.

This clone has more than one count but fewer than ten. J is TRBJ1-4 and V is TRBV5-1; D is undetermined. The CDR3 runs 14 residues. Deletions cut 4 bases from V and 0 bases from J, with 7 bases between. Germline V gene data show CDR1 as SGHRS and CDR2 as YFSETQ. The CDR3 spells CASSPGATNEKLFF. The CDR3 bases are TGCGCCAGCAGCCCTGGAGCAACTAATGAAAAACTGTTTTTT.

The CDR3 DNA reads TGTGCCAGCAGTAGCGGGGCCTACAATGAGCAGTTCTTC. Translating gives CASSSGAYNEQFF. The chain joins TRBV6-4 to TRBJ2-1; 7 nucleotides line up with TRBD2. Germline loops: CDR1 MRHNA, CDR2 SNTAGT. V trimming: 5 bases; J trimming: 2 bases; junction bases outside the gene matches: 0. The CDR3 is 13 amino acids.

The chain joins TRBV28 to TRBJ1-2; tentatively, D is TRBD1 (5 bases). Trimming shortened V by 8 bases and J by 2 bases, and 21 bases separated the two germline ends. There are 16 residues in the CDR3. Per the germline V gene, CDR1 is MDHEN and CDR2 is SYDVKM. The CDR3 region is CASGPRGSGINYGYTF. The CDR3, as DNA: TGTGCCAGCGGGCCAAGGGGCTCTGGGATAAACTATGGCTACACCTTC.

This clone was counted a single time. As DNA, the CDR3 is TGCGCCAGCAGCCAGCAGGGTTCCAATTCACCCCTCCACTTT. This translates into CASSQQGSNSPLHF. J is TRBJ1-6 and V is TRBV10-1; D might be TRBD1 (5 bases). This CDR3 spans 14 amino acids. The V gene's germline CDR1 is WNHNN and CDR2 SYGVQD (reference sequence). Trimming shortened V by 6 bases and J by 7 bases, and 13 bases separated the two germline ends.

The V and J genes are TRBV4-1 and TRBJ2-1; tentatively, D is TRBD2 (7 bases). The CDR3 runs 15 residues. V lost 1 base to trimming and J lost 6 bases, with 13 bases between them. Per the germline V gene, CDR1 is MGHRA and CDR2 is YSYEKL. For the CDR3, the DNA is TGCGCCAGCAGCCAAGTCGCGGGGGCTGGCAATGAGCAGTTCTTC. Protein product: CASSQVAGAGNEQFF.